The source of this T cell receptor (beta chain) is a study of blood T cell repertoires in COVID-19. Patients of the Seattle cohort, enrolled during active infection, were followed longitudinally. There are 12 residues in the CDR3. Germline V CDR1 and CDR2: SNHLY, FYNNEI. V trimming: 8 bases; J trimming: 5 bases; junction bases outside the gene matches: 3. Repertoires were generated with immunoSEQ multiplex PCR, while TCRdb's copy carries only in-frame clones and drops some. Altogether about 160,000 clones are present, around 85% being singletons, with the ten largest covering 6.5% to 7.5%. This clonotype was obtained from an elderly man with COVID-19, enrolled during active disease. The J gene is TRBJ2-4, the V gene TRBV2, with 7 bases fitting TRBD1. Sequenced input: peripheral blood. CDR3 amino acids: CASDRDQNIQYF. The CDR3 DNA follows: TGTGCCAGCGACAGGGACCAAAACATTCAGTACTTC.